A selection of T cell receptor beta chains follows, all from one sample in a study of blood T cell repertoires in COVID-19. The table came from immunoSEQ multiplex PCR; TCRdb's copy has only in-frame clones and leaves some out. The sample carries 89,000 or so clones, roughly 96% recorded once. Specimen: peripheral blood. These TCRs come from a human donor with active COVID-19. The donor label of this sample is uncertain. Each CDR3 is given with its conserved first and last residue. The order of the fields is V gene, D gene, J gene, clone size, CDR3 protein, CDR3 DNA. D genes are given only for firm matches. Clone size is given for some rows only: seen once, a few or many times, or a class if the clone is expanded.

TRBV7-2	TRBD2	TRBJ2-7	NA	CASSLDTSGGRREQYF	TGTGCCAGCAGCTTGGACACTAGCGGGGGACGTCGCGAGCAGTACTTC
TRBV7-2	NA	TRBJ1-1	NA	CASSYGQNTEAFF	TGTGCCAGCAGCTACGGACAAAACACTGAAGCTTTCTTT
TRBV7-9	TRBD1	TRBJ2-5	NA	CASSPQGVQETQYF	TGTGCCAGCAGCCCTCAGGGGGTCCAAGAGACCCAGTACTTC
TRBV6-6	NA	TRBJ2-7	few	CASTGLVGEQYF	TGTGCCAGCACCGGACTCGTCGGCGAGCAGTACTTC
TRBV5-1	TRBD1	TRBJ2-3	NA	CASSSGQLVTDTQYF	TGCGCCAGCAGCTCGGGACAGTTAGTCACAGATACGCAGTATTTT
TRBV24-1	TRBD1	TRBJ1-2	NA	CATSNISKGAHYGYTF	TGTGCGACTTCCAACATTTCCAAGGGGGCGCACTATGGCTACACCTTC
TRBV18	TRBD1	TRBJ1-2	NA	CASSPTGAGYTF	TGTGCCAGCTCACCCACAGGGGCCGGCTACACCTTC
TRBV6-2/TRBV6-3	TRBD1	TRBJ1-3	once	CASSYRQGNSGNTIYF	TGTGCCAGCAGTTACAGACAGGGGAACTCTGGAAACACCATATATTTT
TRBV9	TRBD1	TRBJ2-7	NA	CASSPRQGSYEQYF	TGTGCCAGCAGCCCCCGACAGGGGTCTTACGAGCAGTACTTC
TRBV3-1/TRBV3-2	NA	TRBJ2-3	NA	CASSQDLAGSTDTQYF	TGTGCCAGCAGCCAAGATCTGGCGGGGAGCACAGATACGCAGTATTTT
TRBV19	NA	TRBJ2-1	once	CASSGHNRNNEQFF	TGTGCCAGTTCGGGACACAACAGAAACAATGAGCAGTTCTTC
TRBV18	TRBD1	TRBJ2-6	once	CASSPPTGGTGANVLTF	TGTGCCAGCTCACCACCTACAGGGGGCACTGGGGCCAACGTCCTGACTTTC
TRBV5-1	NA	TRBJ2-7	once	CASSSQGGNYEQYF	TGCGCCAGCAGCTCACAGGGGGGGAACTACGAGCAGTACTTC
TRBV7-2	TRBD1	TRBJ1-2	NA	CASSSGQTFNYGYTF	TGTGCCAGCAGCTCGGGACAGACTTTTAACTATGGCTACACCTTC
TRBV7-9	NA	TRBJ1-1	NA	CASSFGAPPTEAFF	TGTGCCAGCAGCTTCGGAGCCCCCCCGACTGAAGCTTTCTTT
TRBV5-1	NA	TRBJ2-5	NA	CASSLAAGETQYF	TGCGCCAGCAGCTTGGCCGCGGGGGAGACCCAGTACTTC
TRBV28	TRBD2	TRBJ2-1	NA	CASNLAGSSYNEQFF	TGTGCCAGCAACTTAGCGGGGAGCTCCTACAATGAGCAGTTCTTC
TRBV24-1	NA	TRBJ2-2	NA	CATSDLVTMNTGELFF	TGTGCCACCAGTGATTTGGTGACAATGAACACCGGGGAGCTGTTTTTT
TRBV7-9	NA	TRBJ1-1	NA	CASSAQENTEAFF	TGTGCCAGCAGCGCACAGGAGAACACTGAAGCTTTCTTT
TRBV29-1	NA	TRBJ2-7	NA	CSVRQGLEQYF	TGCAGCGTTCGTCAGGGCCTCGAGCAGTACTTC
TRBV13	NA	TRBJ1-3	NA	CASSLRGGNTIYF	TGTGCCAGCAGCTTAAGAGGAGGAAACACCATATATTTT
TRBV3-1/TRBV3-2	NA	TRBJ2-1	NA	CASSQENWEQFF	TGTGCCAGCAGCCAAGAAAACTGGGAGCAGTTCTTC
TRBV6-2/TRBV6-3	TRBD2	TRBJ2-5	NA	CASSITGTSGKLTQYF	TGTGCCAGCAGTATAACCGGGACTAGCGGGAAGTTGACCCAGTACTTC
TRBV12-5	NA	TRBJ1-1	NA	CASGFNQKKQGFNTEAFF	TGTGCTAGTGGTTTCAACCAAAAAAAACAGGGATTTAACACTGAAGCTTTCTTT
TRBV7-2	NA	TRBJ2-5	NA	CASSKTGTNKETQYF	TGTGCCAGCAGTAAAACCGGGACAAATAAAGAGACCCAGTACTTC
TRBV7-2	NA	TRBJ1-5	NA	CASSLLGRNNQPQHF	TGTGCCAGCAGCTTACTAGGCAGAAACAATCAGCCCCAGCATTTT
TRBV27	TRBD1	TRBJ2-7	once	CASTARQGFNEQYF	TGTGCCAGCACTGCGCGACAGGGGTTCAACGAGCAGTACTTC
TRBV28	NA	TRBJ2-7	once	CASRPGLDYEQYF	TGTGCCAGCAGGCCGGGACTCGATTACGAGCAGTACTTC
TRBV5-6	NA	TRBJ1-6	NA	CASSLSGGSNSPLHF	TGTGCCAGCAGCTTGTCGGGGGGAAGTAATTCACCCCTCCACTTT
TRBV6-1	NA	TRBJ2-5	NA	CASSEDFRGETQYF	TGTGCCAGCAGTGAAGACTTCCGCGGGGAGACCCAGTACTTC
TRBV5-4	NA	TRBJ2-3	NA	CASSLLRGGGGTDTQYF	TGTGCCAGCAGCTTGCTTAGGGGCGGTGGTGGCACAGATACGCAGTATTTT
TRBV7-9	NA	TRBJ2-3	once	CASSLVFSDNGVVQGSF	TGTGCCAGCAGCTTGGTTTTTTCCGATAACGGTGTAGTCCAGGGGTCTTTT
TRBV3-1/TRBV3-2	TRBD2	TRBJ2-3	NA	CASSQLAGGYTQYF	TGTGCCAGCAGCCAACTAGCGGGAGGGTATACGCAGTATTTT
TRBV5-4	TRBD1	TRBJ2-5	NA	CASSSKTGGGETQYF	TGTGCCAGCAGCTCGAAGACAGGGGGAGGTGAGACCCAGTACTTC
TRBV6-5	TRBD1	TRBJ1-2	few	CASSPQGDYGYTF	TGTGCCAGCAGCCCCCAGGGGGACTATGGCTACACCTTC
TRBV5-1	TRBD1	TRBJ2-7	NA	CASSLRTGGGIYEQYF	TGCGCCAGCAGCCTCCGGACAGGGGGTGGAATCTACGAGCAGTACTTC
TRBV28	TRBD2	TRBJ2-7	NA	CASSLSGTSGRSLGEQYF	TGTGCCAGCAGTTTATCCGGGACTAGCGGGAGGTCCCTTGGCGAGCAGTACTTC
TRBV11-2	TRBD1	TRBJ2-5	NA	CASSLGRTGQETQYF	TGTGCCAGCAGCTTAGGTCGGACAGGCCAAGAGACCCAGTACTTC
TRBV11-3	NA	TRBJ1-5	NA	CASSSRTGGYVPQHF	TGTGCCAGCAGCAGTCGAACAGGCGGCTATGTACCCCAGCATTTT
TRBV5-1	NA	TRBJ2-1	few	CASSGGLSVSYNEQFF	TGCGCCAGCAGCGGCGGGTTATCTGTCTCCTACAATGAGCAGTTCTTC
TRBV6-1	NA	TRBJ2-7	NA	CASSEGQAYEQYF	TGTGCCAGCAGTGAAGGACAGGCCTACGAGCAGTACTTC
TRBV11-3	TRBD1	TRBJ2-7	NA	CASSPRTGPYPEQYF	TGTGCCAGCAGCCCCCGGACAGGGCCGTACCCCGAGCAGTACTTC
TRBV6-2/TRBV6-3	TRBD2	TRBJ2-3	NA	CASSYRLAGGSGGTDTQYF	TGTGCCAGCAGTTACCGACTAGCGGGGGGATCCGGGGGCACAGATACGCAGTATTTT
TRBV6-2/TRBV6-3	TRBD1	TRBJ1-5	NA	CASSYVGTGYQPQHF	TGTGCCAGCAGTTACGTTGGGACAGGCTATCAGCCCCAGCATTTT